These T cell receptor beta chains were read from a single sample in a study of blood T cells in healthy people across ages. MiXCR, run by TCRdb on the 5' RACE reads, gives a single entry per CDR3 protein. The sample comprises 1 million or so distinct CDR3 sequences, more than 35% of which are singletons, and under 20% rests with the top ten. Sequenced: blood. The receptor source for this set is a woman aged 55-70 years in good health. CDR3s include the opening cysteine and the closing phenylalanine or tryptophan. D genes are given only for firm matches. A row's size may be missing; if present it is once, few, many or a size class.

J: TRBJ1-5
size: NA
D: TRBD1
V: TRBV6-1
DNA: TGTGCCAGCAGTGATATTCACAGGGGACAGCCCCAGCATTTT
CDR3: CASSDIHRGQPQHF

J: TRBJ2-7
size: few
D: NA
V: TRBV11-2
DNA: TGTGCCAGCAGCTTAGTTTCAGGGGAGGTTTACGAGCAGTACTTC
CDR3: CASSLVSGEVYEQYF

J: TRBJ2-7
size: NA
D: NA
V: TRBV5-1
DNA: TGCGCCAGCAGCTTGGCCGCGGGACAGATCAACGAGCAGTACTTC
CDR3: CASSLAAGQINEQYF

J: TRBJ2-5
size: NA
D: NA
V: TRBV25-1
DNA: TGTGCCAGCAGTGATCCCCGGACCTCCACATCATCAGAGACCCAGTACTTC
CDR3: CASSDPRTSTSSETQYF

J: TRBJ2-1
size: NA
D: TRBD1
V: TRBV10-3
DNA: TGTGCCATCAACCACCGGGACAGGGGTTCGGATGAGCAGTTCTTC
CDR3: CAINHRDRGSDEQFF

J: TRBJ2-1
size: NA
D: TRBD2
V: TRBV7-9
DNA: TGTGCCAGCAGCTTAGCCGGACTAGGGGACTACAATGAGCAGTTCTTC
CDR3: CASSLAGLGDYNEQFF

J: TRBJ2-7
size: few
D: TRBD2
V: TRBV12-3/TRBV12-4
DNA: TGTGCCAGCACGCCTAGCGGGGAAGAGCAGTACTTC
CDR3: CASTPSGEEQYF

J: TRBJ2-5
size: few
D: NA
V: TRBV20-1
DNA: TGCAGTGCCAGAGCAGCAGTCGGAGAGACCCAGTACTTC
CDR3: CSARAAVGETQYF

J: TRBJ2-4
size: NA
D: TRBD1
V: TRBV28
DNA: TGTGCCAGCAACAGGGGTCGAGCCAAAAACATTCAGTACTTC
CDR3: CASNRGRAKNIQYF

J: TRBJ1-2
size: NA
D: NA
V: TRBV7-9
DNA: TGTGCCAGCAGCTTAGGAGAAGAGCGCCCAAACTATGGCTACACCTTC
CDR3: CASSLGEERPNYGYTF